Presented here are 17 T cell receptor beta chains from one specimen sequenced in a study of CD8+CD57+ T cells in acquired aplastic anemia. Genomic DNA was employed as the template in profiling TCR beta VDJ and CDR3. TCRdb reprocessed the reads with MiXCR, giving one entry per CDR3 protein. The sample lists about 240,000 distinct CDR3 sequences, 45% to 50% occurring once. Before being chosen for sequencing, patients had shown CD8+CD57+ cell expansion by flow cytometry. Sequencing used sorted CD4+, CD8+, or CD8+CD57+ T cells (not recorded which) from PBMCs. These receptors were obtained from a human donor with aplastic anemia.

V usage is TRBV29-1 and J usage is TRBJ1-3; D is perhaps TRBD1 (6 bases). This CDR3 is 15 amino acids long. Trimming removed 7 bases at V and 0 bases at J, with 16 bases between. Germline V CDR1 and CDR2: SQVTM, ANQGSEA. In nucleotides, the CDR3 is TGCAGCGGCAGAGAGGGGGGGAGCTCTGGAAACACCATATATTTT. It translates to CSGREGGSSGNTIYF.

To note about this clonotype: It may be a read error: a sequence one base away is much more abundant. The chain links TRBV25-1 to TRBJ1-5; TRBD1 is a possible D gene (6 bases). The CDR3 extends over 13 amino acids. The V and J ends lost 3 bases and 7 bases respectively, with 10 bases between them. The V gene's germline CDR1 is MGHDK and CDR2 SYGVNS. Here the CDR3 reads CASSDGGDQPQHF. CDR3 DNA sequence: TGTGCCAGCAGTGACGGGGGCGACCAGCCCCAGCATTTT.

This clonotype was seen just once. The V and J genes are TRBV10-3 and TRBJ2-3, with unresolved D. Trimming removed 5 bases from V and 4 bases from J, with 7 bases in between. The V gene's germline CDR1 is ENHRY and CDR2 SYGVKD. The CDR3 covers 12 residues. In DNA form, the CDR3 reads TGTGCCATCAGTAAATTTTCAGATACGCAGTATTTT. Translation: CAISKFSDTQYF.

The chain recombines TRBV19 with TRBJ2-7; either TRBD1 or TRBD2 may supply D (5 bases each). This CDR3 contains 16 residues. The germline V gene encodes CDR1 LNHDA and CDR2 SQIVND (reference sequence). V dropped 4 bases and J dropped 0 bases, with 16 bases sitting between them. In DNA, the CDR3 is TGTGCCAGTAGTAGCCCTGGGACCCGAACCTCCTACGAGCAGTACTTC. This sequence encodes CASSSPGTRTSYEQYF.

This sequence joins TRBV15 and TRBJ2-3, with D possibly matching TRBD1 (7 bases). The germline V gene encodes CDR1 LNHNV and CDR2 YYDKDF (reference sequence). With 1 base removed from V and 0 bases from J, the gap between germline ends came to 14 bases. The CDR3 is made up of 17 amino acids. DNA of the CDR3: TGTGCCACCAGCAGAGGGACGGAGGGGGCTAGCACAGATACGCAGTATTTT. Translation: CATSRGTEGASTDTQYF.

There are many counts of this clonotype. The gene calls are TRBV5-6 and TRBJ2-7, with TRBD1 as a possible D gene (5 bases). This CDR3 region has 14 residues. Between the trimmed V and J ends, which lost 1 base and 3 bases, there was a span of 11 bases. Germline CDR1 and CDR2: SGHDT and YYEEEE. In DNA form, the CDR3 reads TGTGCCAGCAGCTTGTCTGACAGAAACTACGAGCAGTACTTC. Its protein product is CASSLSDRNYEQYF.

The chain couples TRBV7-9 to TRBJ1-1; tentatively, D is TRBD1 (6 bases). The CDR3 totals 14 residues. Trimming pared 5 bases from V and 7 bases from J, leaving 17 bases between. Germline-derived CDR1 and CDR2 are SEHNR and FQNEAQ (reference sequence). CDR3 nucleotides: TGTGCCAGCAGCCTAAGGTATGACAGGTATGAAGCTTTCTTT. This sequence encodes CASSLRYDRYEAFF.

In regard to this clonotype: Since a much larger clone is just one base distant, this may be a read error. In DNA, the CDR3 is TGTGCCAGCAGCCAAGAGGCGGACAGGGGGCCAGAGACCCAGTGCTTC. As protein: CASSQEADRGPETQCF. This chain uses TRBV7-9 with TRBJ2-5, with TRBD1 matching over 11 bases. Germline CDR1 and CDR2: SEHNR and FQNEAQ (reference sequence). CDR3 length equals 16 residues.

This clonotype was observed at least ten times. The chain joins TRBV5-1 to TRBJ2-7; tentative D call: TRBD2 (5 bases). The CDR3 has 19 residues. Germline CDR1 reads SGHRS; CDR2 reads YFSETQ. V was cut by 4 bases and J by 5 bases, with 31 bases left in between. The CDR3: CASSRQGGGPGLEDHEQYF. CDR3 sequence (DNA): TGCGCCAGCAGCCGGCAAGGAGGCGGACCAGGCCTCGAAGACCACGAGCAGTACTTC.

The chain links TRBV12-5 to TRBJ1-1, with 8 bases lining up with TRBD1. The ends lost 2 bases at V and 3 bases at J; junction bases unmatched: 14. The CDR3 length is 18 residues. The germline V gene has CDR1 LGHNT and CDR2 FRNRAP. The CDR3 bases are TGTGCTAGTGGTTTGCCACAGGGGGGAAAAAAGTTGGACACTGAAGCTTTCTTT. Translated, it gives CASGLPQGGKKLDTEAFF.

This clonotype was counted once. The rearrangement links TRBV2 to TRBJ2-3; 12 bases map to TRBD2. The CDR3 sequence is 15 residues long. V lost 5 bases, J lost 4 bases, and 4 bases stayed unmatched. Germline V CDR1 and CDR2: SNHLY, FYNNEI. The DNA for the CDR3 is TGTGCCAGCAGTCCGACTAGCGGGAGCGCAGATACGCAGTATTTT. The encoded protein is CASSPTSGSADTQYF.

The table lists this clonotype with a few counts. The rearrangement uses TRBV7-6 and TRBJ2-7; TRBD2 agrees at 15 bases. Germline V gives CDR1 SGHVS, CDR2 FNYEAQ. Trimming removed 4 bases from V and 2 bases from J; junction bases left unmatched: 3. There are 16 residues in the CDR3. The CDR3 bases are TGTGCCAGCAGCTCGGGACTAGCGGGGGGCCCCTACGAGCAGTACTTC. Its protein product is CASSSGLAGGPYEQYF.

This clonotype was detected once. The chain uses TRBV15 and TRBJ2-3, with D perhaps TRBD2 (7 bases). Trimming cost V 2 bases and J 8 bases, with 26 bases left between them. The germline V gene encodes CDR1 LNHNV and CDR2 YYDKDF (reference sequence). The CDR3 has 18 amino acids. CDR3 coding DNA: TGTGCCACCAGCAGACCCTTAAGCTACGTGCGGGGGCGAGTTACGCAGTATTTT. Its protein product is CATSRPLSYVRGRVTQYF.

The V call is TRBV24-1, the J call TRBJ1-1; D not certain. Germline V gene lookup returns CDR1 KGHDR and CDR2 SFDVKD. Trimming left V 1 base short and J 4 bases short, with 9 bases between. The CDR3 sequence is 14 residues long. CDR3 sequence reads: CATSDLGSATEAFF. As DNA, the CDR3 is TGTGCCACCAGTGATTTAGGGTCGGCCACTGAAGCTTTCTTT.

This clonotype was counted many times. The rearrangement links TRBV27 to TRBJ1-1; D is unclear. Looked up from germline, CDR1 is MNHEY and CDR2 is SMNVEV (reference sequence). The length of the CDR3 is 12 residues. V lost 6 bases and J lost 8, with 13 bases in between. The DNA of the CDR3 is TGTGCCAGCAGCAAAAACGGCCTAGAAGCTTTCTTT. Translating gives CASSKNGLEAFF.

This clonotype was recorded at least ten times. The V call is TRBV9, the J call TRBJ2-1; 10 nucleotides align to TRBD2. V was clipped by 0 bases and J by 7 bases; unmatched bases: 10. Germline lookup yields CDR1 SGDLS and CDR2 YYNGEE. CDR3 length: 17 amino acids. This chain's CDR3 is CASSVDIDLAGENEQFF. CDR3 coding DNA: TGTGCCAGCAGCGTAGACATTGATCTAGCGGGGGAAAATGAGCAGTTCTTC.

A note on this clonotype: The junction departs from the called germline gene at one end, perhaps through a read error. The DNA of the CDR3 is TGCGCCAGCAGCTTGGTGCCGGGAAACTACGAGCAGTACTTC. It encodes CASSLVPGNYEQYF. The chain combines TRBV25-1 with TRBJ2-7; weak D call: TRBD2 (5 bases). Germline CDR1 is MGHDK and CDR2 is SYGVNS. The CDR3 has 14 amino acids.